This TCR beta chain was recovered during a study of blood T cell repertoires in COVID-19. Looking at the study overall: COVID-19 samples from acute and convalescent phases originated in the United States, Italy and Spain. PBMCs, B-cell-depleted T cells, or T cells were the source of the cDNA or gDNA that made up the material.

V was pared by 6 bases and J by 4 bases, with 16 bases between. Germline CDR1 is SGHRS and CDR2 is YFSETQ. The CDR3 is made up of 14 amino acids. Authors' data handling: It was from reference gene primer amplification that nucleated cell counts were estimated. TCRdb keeps only in-frame clones here, not all; method: immunoSEQ multiplex PCR. The D gene and trimming were derived from the DNA, and the V and J assignments and clone size from that table. The sample contains about 210,000 clones, around 80% of which appear only once. The chain recombines TRBV5-1 with TRBJ2-5; D possibly corresponds to TRBD1 (5 bases). Sequenced material: peripheral blood. The TCR was taken from a woman in her 70s with acute or convalescent COVID-19. CDR3 sequence: CASTAGRQGETQYF. The CDR3 coding sequence is TGCGCCAGCACGGCCGGTCGGCAGGGAGAGACCCAGTACTTC.